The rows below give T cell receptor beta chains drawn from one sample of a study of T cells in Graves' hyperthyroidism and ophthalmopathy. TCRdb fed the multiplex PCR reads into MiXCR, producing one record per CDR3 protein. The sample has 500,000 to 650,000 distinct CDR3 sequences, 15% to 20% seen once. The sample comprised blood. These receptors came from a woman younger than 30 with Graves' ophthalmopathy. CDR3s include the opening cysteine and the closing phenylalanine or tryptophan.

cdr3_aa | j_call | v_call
CASSLQPGRNYGYTF | TRBJ1-2 | TRBV5-6
CASASEGTSGNTIYF | TRBJ1-3 | TRBV2
CASSRAGRRAYEQYF | TRBJ2-7 | TRBV3-1
CASSQVTAGTGVNYGYTF | TRBJ1-2 | TRBV4-3
CASRHPGENTEAFF | TRBJ1-1 | TRBV7-9
CAISAAVGATEVFF | TRBJ1-1 | TRBV10-3
CASSPWDREKSGANVLTF | TRBJ2-6 | TRBV2
CASSAGTDYNSPLHF | TRBJ1-6 | TRBV4-2
CSVLLTGETLHF | TRBJ1-6 | TRBV29-1
CASSPGLAGGNEQFF | TRBJ2-1 | TRBV18
CASSKAKTGSGELFF | TRBJ2-2 | TRBV6-1
CASSEQGGVTEAFF | TRBJ1-1 | TRBV2
CASSFHRSGDAYTQPQHF | TRBJ1-5 | TRBV28
CASSMDGGNRGYTF | TRBJ1-2 | TRBV19
CASSSGGEANEQFF | TRBJ2-1 | TRBV27
CASSQRDKGLNSPLHF | TRBJ1-6 | TRBV4-3
CASSQGQGITGELFF | TRBJ2-2 | TRBV4-1
CASSRLAGGPYNEQFF | TRBJ2-1 | TRBV7-6
CASSVGSVLDTQYF | TRBJ2-3 | TRBV9
CASSFGARRNSPLHF | TRBJ1-6 | TRBV28
CASRTGTNTGELFF | TRBJ2-2 | TRBV6-1
CASSLRFHAETQYF | TRBJ2-5 | TRBV11-2
CASSLQGPRGSGYTF | TRBJ1-2 | TRBV11-2
CASSYSTSGGTDTQYF | TRBJ2-3 | TRBV6-6
CASSWDRNNQPQHF | TRBJ1-5 | TRBV28
CASSQETAGQYGYTF | TRBJ1-2 | TRBV4-3
CASSTAGTSAETRYF | TRBJ2-5 | TRBV28
CASSPRTGPTDTQYF | TRBJ2-3 | TRBV7-3
CASSQVQGVLNEQFF | TRBJ2-1 | TRBV14
CASSSTVTNTEAFF | TRBJ1-1 | TRBV6-1
CASSPVLTGDGYTF | TRBJ1-2 | TRBV11-1
CASSSDLRGEAFF | TRBJ1-1 | TRBV5-6
CAWSVPSGDTEAFF | TRBJ1-1 | TRBV30
CASSPRLAITDTQYF | TRBJ2-3 | TRBV7-9
CAISVRGAADTQYF | TRBJ2-3 | TRBV10-3
CASQRRGTQYF | TRBJ2-3 | TRBV6-2/TRBV6-3
CASSLGLAGKHEQFF | TRBJ2-1 | TRBV5-1
CASSLSRLAGYNEQFF | TRBJ2-1 | TRBV3-1
CASSQETTGTSGASSYEQYF | TRBJ2-7 | TRBV4-1
CASSPLGKGGADEQFF | TRBJ2-1 | TRBV18
CASSWDTSSYNEQFF | TRBJ2-1 | TRBV12-3/TRBV12-4
CASRYQGRSTEAFF | TRBJ1-1 | TRBV11-2
CASSLDRWVTDTQYF | TRBJ2-3 | TRBV11-3
CASIRGPENTEAFF | TRBJ1-1 | TRBV5-8
CSASGGGMGWDTQYF | TRBJ2-3 | TRBV20-1